This T cell receptor (beta chain) was captured by sequencing in a study of T cell responses to AZD1222 COVID-19 vaccine. Study-wide results and limits: No repertoire was sampled before or during the peak T cell response, only after it. Epitopes outside B.1.351 and B.1.1.7 mutated regions reportedly drew nearly half of spike TCRs.

Sequenced by immunoSEQ multiplex PCR; TCRdb stores in-frame clones only, minus some. The sample lists 100,000 to 150,000 clones, approximately 90% occurring once. Germline V gene sequence: CDR1 LNHDA, CDR2 SQIVND (reference sequence). Between the trimmed V and J ends, which lost 6 bases and 7 bases, there was a span of 10 bases. This CDR3 contains 13 residues. This clone was seen a handful of times. The antigen is undetermined. The sequencing used peripheral blood, collected on day 0 of AZD1222 vaccination. The rearrangement joins TRBV19 to TRBJ1-6; D remains unclear. The origin of this receptor is an adult in good health. The CDR3 sequence: CASSLTVNSPLHF. CDR3 bases: TGTGCCAGTAGCCTCACAGTGAATTCACCCCTCCACTTT.